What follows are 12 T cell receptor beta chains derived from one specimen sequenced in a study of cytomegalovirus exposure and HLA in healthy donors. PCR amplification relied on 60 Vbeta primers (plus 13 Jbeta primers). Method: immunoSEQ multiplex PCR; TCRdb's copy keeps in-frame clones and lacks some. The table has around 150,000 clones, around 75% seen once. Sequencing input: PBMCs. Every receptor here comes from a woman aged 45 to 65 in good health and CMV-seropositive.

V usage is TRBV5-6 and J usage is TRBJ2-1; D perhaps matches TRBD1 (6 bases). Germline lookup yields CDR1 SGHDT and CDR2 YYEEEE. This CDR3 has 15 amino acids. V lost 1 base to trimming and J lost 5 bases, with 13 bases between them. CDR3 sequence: CASSLTGMSHNEQFF. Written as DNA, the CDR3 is TGTGCCAGCAGCTTGACAGGGATGAGTCACAATGAGCAGTTCTTC.

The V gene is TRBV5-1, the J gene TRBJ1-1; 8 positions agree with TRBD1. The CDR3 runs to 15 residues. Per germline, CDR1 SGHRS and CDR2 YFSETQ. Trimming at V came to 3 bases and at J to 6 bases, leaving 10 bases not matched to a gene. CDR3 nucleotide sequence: TGCGCCAGCAGCTCGGCAGGGGGCAGAGGTTCTGAAGCTTTCTTT. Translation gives CASSSAGGRGSEAFF.

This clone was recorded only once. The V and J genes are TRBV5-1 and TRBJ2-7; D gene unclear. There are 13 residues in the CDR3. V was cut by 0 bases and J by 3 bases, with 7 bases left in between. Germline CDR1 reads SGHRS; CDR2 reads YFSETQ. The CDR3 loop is CASSLDRVYEQYF. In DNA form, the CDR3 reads TGCGCCAGCAGCTTGGACAGAGTCTACGAGCAGTACTTC.

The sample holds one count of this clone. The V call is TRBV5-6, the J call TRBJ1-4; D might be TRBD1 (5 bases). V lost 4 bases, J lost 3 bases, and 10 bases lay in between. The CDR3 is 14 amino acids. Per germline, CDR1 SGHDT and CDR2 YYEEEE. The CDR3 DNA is TGTGCCAGCAGCCCGGACACCTCTAATGAAAAACTGTTTTTT. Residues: CASSPDTSNEKLFF.

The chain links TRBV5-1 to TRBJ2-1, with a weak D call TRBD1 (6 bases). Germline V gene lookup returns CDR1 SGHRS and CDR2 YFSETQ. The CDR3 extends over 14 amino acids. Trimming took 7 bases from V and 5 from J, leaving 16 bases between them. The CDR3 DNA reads TGCGCCAGCCGAGCTTTGGGACAAAACAATGAGCAGTTCTTC. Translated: CASRALGQNNEQFF.

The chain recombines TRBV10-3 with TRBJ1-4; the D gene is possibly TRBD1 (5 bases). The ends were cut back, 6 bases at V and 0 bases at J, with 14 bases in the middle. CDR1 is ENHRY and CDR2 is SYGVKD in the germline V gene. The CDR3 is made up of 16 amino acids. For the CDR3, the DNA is TGTGCCATCAGCCCAGGGCAACCTCCAACTAATGAAAAACTGTTTTTT. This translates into CAISPGQPPTNEKLFF.

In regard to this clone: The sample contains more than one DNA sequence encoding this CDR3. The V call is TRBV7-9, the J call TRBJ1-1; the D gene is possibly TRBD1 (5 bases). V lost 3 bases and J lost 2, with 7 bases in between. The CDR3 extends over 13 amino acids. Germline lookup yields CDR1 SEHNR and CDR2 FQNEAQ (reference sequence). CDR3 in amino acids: CASSFTGNTEAFF. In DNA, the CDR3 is TGTGCCAGCAGCTTCACAGGAAACACTGAAGCTTTCTTT.

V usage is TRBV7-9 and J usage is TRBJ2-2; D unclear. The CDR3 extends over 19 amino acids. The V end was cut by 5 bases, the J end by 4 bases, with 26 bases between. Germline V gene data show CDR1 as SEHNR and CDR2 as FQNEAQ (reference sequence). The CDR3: CASSPAARGPELFTGELFF. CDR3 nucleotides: TGTGCCAGCAGCCCTGCTGCGCGTGGGCCTGAGCTCTTCACCGGGGAGCTGTTTTTT. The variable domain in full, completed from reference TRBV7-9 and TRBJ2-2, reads DTGVSQNPRHKITKRGQNVTFRCDPISEHNRLYWYRQTLGQGPEFLTYFQNEAQLEKSRLLSDRFSAERPKGSFSTLEIQRTEQGDSAMYLCASSPAARGPELFTGELFFGEGSRLTVL.

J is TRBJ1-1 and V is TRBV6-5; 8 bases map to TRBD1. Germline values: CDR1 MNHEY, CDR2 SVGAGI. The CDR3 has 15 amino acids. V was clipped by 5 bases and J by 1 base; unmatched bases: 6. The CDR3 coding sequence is TGTGCCAGCAGTCACCGGACAGGGAGGAACACTGAAGCTTTCTTT. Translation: CASSHRTGRNTEAFF.

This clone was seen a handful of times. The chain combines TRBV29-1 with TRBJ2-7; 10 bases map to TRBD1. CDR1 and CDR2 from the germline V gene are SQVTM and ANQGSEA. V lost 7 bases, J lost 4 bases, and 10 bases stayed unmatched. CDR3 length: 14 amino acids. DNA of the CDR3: TGCAGCGCACGCGGGACAGGGGATTTGTACGAGCAGTACTTC. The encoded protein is CSARGTGDLYEQYF.

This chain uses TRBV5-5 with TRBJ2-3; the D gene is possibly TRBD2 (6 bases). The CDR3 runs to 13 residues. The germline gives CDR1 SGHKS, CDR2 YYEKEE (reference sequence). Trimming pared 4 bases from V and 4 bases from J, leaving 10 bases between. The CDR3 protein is CASSRTNSDTQYF. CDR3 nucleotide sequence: TGTGCCAGCAGCCGGACTAACTCAGATACGCAGTATTTT.

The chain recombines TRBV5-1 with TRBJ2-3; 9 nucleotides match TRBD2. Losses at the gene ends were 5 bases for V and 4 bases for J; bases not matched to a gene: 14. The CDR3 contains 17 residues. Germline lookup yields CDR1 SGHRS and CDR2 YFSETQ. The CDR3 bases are TGCGCCAGCAGGGTCGGTAGCGGGGGAGCCGGAGCAGATACGCAGTATTTT. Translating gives CASRVGSGGAGADTQYF.